What follows are 27 T cell receptor beta chains derived from one specimen sequenced in a study of Graves' ophthalmopathy and Graves' hyperthyroidism. Amplifying from RNA transcripts, the study obtained TCR beta CDR3 regions. The first round was an RT-PCR with HTBI primers, and the second round was a multiplex PCR. TCRdb reprocessed the multiplex PCR reads via MiXCR and lists one record per CDR3 protein. The sample has 350,000 to 450,000 distinct CDR3 sequences, roughly 21% seen once. The specimen sequenced was peripheral blood. The receptors here all came from a woman aged 18 to 35 with stable Graves' hyperthyroidism.

The J gene is TRBJ2-7, the V gene TRBV20-1; TRBD2 aligns across 12 bases. The CDR3 consists of 17 residues. From germline, CDR1 is DFQATT and CDR2 SNEGSKA (reference sequence). V lost 0 bases and J lost 3; bases outside the gene matches: 9. The DNA for the CDR3 is TGCAGTGCTAGAGATCCGTTGACTAGCGGGGGATTCTACGAGCAGTACTTC. It specifies CSARDPLTSGGFYEQYF.

Concerning this clonotype itself: Possible read error: a much larger clone is one base away. The V call is TRBV28, the J call TRBJ1-1; no definite D call. The germline V gene has CDR1 MDHEN and CDR2 SYDVKM. This CDR3 contains 14 residues. The CDR3 spells CASSLVQTNTEACF. The CDR3 DNA sequence: TGTGCCAGCAGTTTAGTACAGACGAACACTGAAGCTTGCTTT. Variable domain in full (rest from reference TRBV28 and TRBJ1-1): DVKVTQSSRYLVKRTGEKVFLECVQDMDHENMFWYRQDPGLGLRLIYFSYDVKMKEKGDIPEGYSVSREKKERFSLILESASTNQTSMYLCASSLVQTNTEACFGQGTRLTVV.

This clonotype has only a few counts. The rearrangement links TRBV20-1 to TRBJ1-2; D is uncertain. Deletions cut 1 base from V and 3 bases from J, with 21 bases between. This CDR3 is 17 amino acids long. Germline V gene lookup returns CDR1 DFQATT and CDR2 SNEGSKA (reference sequence). The CDR3 DNA reads as TGCAGTGCTAGAGGGGTCGGGGAACATCCGAGAGACTATGGCTACACCTTC. Translation: CSARGVGEHPRDYGYTF.

The table lists this clonotype with many counts. It is likely a read error, because the conserved phenylalanine at the end of the CDR3 is missing. The limits of the CDR3 on the DNA are not certain, so only TCRdb's listed CDR3 is given. The genes are TRBV27 and TRBJ2-7; the table's D call, TRBD2, has no DNA check behind it. Germline V gene data show CDR1 as MNHEY and CDR2 as SMNVEV (reference sequence). The CDR3 comprises 14 residues, both ends counted. The CDR3 here is CASSLSYGRDHPDT.

This clonotype was recorded many times. The V call is TRBV5-6, the J call TRBJ2-5; 7 bases align to TRBD2. The germline CDR1 and CDR2 sequences are SGHDT and YYEEEE. The CDR3 consists of 16 residues. V shed 3 bases and J 1 base; nucleotides not matched to a gene: 9. CDR3 amino acids: CASSSRFGGGQETQYF. In DNA form, the CDR3 reads TGTGCCAGCAGCTCCAGGTTCGGCGGGGGCCAAGAGACCCAGTACTTC.

This clonotype showed up many times. The chain combines TRBV9 with TRBJ2-5, with D tentatively TRBD2 (5 bases). The CDR3 is 14 residues long. With 3 bases removed from V and 2 bases from J, the gap between germline ends came to 11 bases. Germline lookup yields CDR1 SGDLS and CDR2 YYNGEE. DNA of the CDR3: TGTGCCAGCAGCGCGTATGAGGGTCAAGAGACCCAGTACTTC. Its translation: CASSAYEGQETQYF. Looking up the rest from reference TRBV9 and TRBJ2-5 gives the full variable domain: DSGVTQTPKHLITATGQRVTLRCSPRSGDLSVYWYQQSLDQGLQFLIQYYNGEERAKGNILERFSAQQFPDLHSELNLSSLELGDSALYFCASSAYEGQETQYFGPGTRLLVL.

This clonotype was recorded at least ten times. The rearrangement uses TRBV10-3 and TRBJ1-5; no clear D gene. CDR3 length equals 14 residues. Germline V gene data show CDR1 as ENHRY and CDR2 as SYGVKD. The V end lost 5 bases, the J end lost 0 bases, and 8 bases lay between the germline ends. This chain's CDR3 is CAISPDISNQPQHF. CDR3 DNA: TGTGCCATCAGTCCTGACATTAGCAATCAGCCCCAGCATTTT.

The chain recombines TRBV6-1 with TRBJ1-5, with no clear D. This CDR3 region has 15 residues. Germline values: CDR1 MNHNS, CDR2 SASEGT. Trimming left V 4 bases short and J 3 bases short, with 13 bases between. The CDR3 protein is CASSATSSINQPQHF. In DNA, the CDR3 is TGTGCCAGCAGTGCGACAAGTAGTATCAATCAGCCCCAGCATTTT.

This chain connects TRBV20-1 to TRBJ1-1, with unresolved D. This CDR3 is 15 amino acids long. Germline CDR1 reads DFQATT; CDR2 reads SNEGSKA (reference sequence). Trimming pared 3 bases from V and 3 bases from J, leaving 17 bases between. The CDR3 bases are TGCAGTGCTAGGCCTCTCATAGGGAGGTACACTGAAGCTTTCTTT. The encoded protein is CSARPLIGRYTEAFF.

This clonotype occurred many times. The chain links TRBV28 to TRBJ1-1; 7 nucleotides match TRBD1. This CDR3 has 13 amino acids. CDR1 is MDHEN, CDR2 SYDVKM, per germline. The junction had 5 bases not matched to a gene; V was cut back by 6 bases and J by 4 bases. The CDR3 here is CASRRDRATEAFF. In DNA, the CDR3 is TGTGCCAGCAGACGCGACAGGGCCACTGAAGCTTTCTTT.

The sample holds many counts of this clonotype. This rearrangement joins TRBV6-1 to TRBJ1-5; D uncertain. The V and J ends lost 1 base and 5 bases respectively, with 3 bases between them. The germline V gene encodes CDR1 MNHNS and CDR2 SASEGT. CDR3 length equals 12 residues. The CDR3 loop reads CASSEGYQPQHF. Written as DNA, the CDR3 is TGTGCCAGCAGTGAAGGGTATCAGCCCCAGCATTTT.

Many counts were recorded for this clonotype. The chain carries TRBV12-3 or TRBV12-4 and TRBJ2-2; D remains ambiguous. This CDR3 is built from 12 residues. V lost 6 bases and J 7 bases, leaving 9 bases between the germline ends. The CDR3 DNA follows: TGTGCCAGCAGCTCCCTCGGCGGGGAGCTGTTTTTT. Translating gives CASSSLGGELFF.

This clonotype was recorded many times. This chain connects TRBV6-5 to TRBJ2-7, with 10 bases lining up with TRBD1. The CDR3 sequence is 14 residues long. The germline V gene encodes CDR1 MNHEY and CDR2 SVGAGI. J lost 6 bases, V lost 6 bases, and 8 bases had no gene match. The CDR3 DNA reads as TGTGCCAGCAGGGCCGGGACAGGGGCGTCCGAGCAGTACTTC. It yields the protein CASRAGTGASEQYF.

This clonotype appeared many times. The chain has TRBV6-1 and TRBJ2-5; weak D call: TRBD2 (5 bases). Per the germline V gene, CDR1 is MNHNS and CDR2 is SASEGT. The CDR3 extends over 16 amino acids. Trimming pared 5 bases from V and 0 bases from J, leaving 16 bases between. The CDR3 sequence: CASSPGRRGYQETQYF. CDR3 nucleotide sequence: TGTGCCAGCAGTCCAGGACGACGCGGGTACCAAGAGACCCAGTACTTC.

A few counts support this clonotype. V usage is TRBV7-8 and J usage is TRBJ1-1; no reliable D call. CDR3 length: 16 amino acids. Germline CDR1 SGHVS, CDR2 FQNEAQ. V lost 5 bases and J 4 bases, leaving 20 bases between the germline ends. The CDR3 DNA is TGTGCCAGCAGCCTTGCGGTCTTCGGGAGAATCACTGAAGCTTTCTTT. This translates into CASSLAVFGRITEAFF.

For the CDR3, the DNA is TGTGCCAGCACTCCCGGAGCGTTTAGCGGGAGGGGCCGTGAGCAGTACTTC. Its translation is CASTPGAFSGRGREQYF. The rearrangement joins TRBV6-1 to TRBJ2-7; 11 nucleotides match TRBD2. With V trimmed by 7 bases and J by 7 bases, 18 bases remained unmatched. The CDR3 loop spans 17 amino acids. CDR1 is MNHNS, CDR2 SASEGT, per germline.

Many counts were recorded for this clonotype. J is TRBJ2-5 and V is TRBV24-1, with D possibly TRBD2 on 6 matching bases. Trimming left V 5 bases short and J 7 bases short, with 10 bases between. CDR1 and CDR2 from the germline V gene are KGHDR and SFDVKD. This CDR3 comprises 12 residues. The CDR3: CATSGAGRTQYF. In DNA form, the CDR3 reads TGTGCCACCAGTGGAGCGGGCAGGACCCAGTACTTC.

This rearrangement joins TRBV27 to TRBJ1-1; D remains ambiguous. Germline loops: CDR1 MNHEY, CDR2 SMNVEV (reference sequence). The CDR3 runs 15 residues. V lost 3 bases, J lost 5 bases, and 16 bases lay in between. The CDR3 coding sequence is TGTGCCAGCAGTTTTGAGAACCCGGACTTGACTGAAGCTTTCTTT. This encodes CASSFENPDLTEAFF.

This clonotype has at least ten counts. The J gene is TRBJ1-3, the V gene TRBV29-1; D remains ambiguous. The CDR3 has 13 amino acids. V was cut by 4 bases and J by 4 bases, with 11 bases left in between. Germline CDR1 reads SQVTM; CDR2 reads ANQGSEA. CDR3 in DNA: TGCAGCGTTGCGGGTCTCCTCGGAAACACCATATATTTT. This gives the protein CSVAGLLGNTIYF.

At least ten counts were recorded for this clonotype. The rearrangement joins TRBV15 to TRBJ2-7; D not certain. Trimming took off 5 bases at V and 0 bases at J, with 14 bases between the two ends. Germline V gives CDR1 LNHNV, CDR2 YYDKDF (reference sequence). The CDR3 loop spans 15 amino acids. The CDR3 DNA follows: TGTGCCACCAGCCAAGAGAGAGCCTTCTCCTACGAGCAGTACTTC. It specifies CATSQERAFSYEQYF.

This clonotype was seen ten or more times. This sequence joins TRBV5-1 and TRBJ2-7; 7 bases are a match to TRBD1. Looked up from germline, CDR1 is SGHRS and CDR2 is YFSETQ. V shed 1 base, J shed 2 bases, and the junction held 18 bases outside the gene matches. CDR3 length: 19 amino acids. The CDR3 is CASSLRPGGRSYGTYEQYF. DNA of the CDR3: TGCGCCAGCAGCTTGAGGCCAGGGGGAAGATCGTACGGGACCTACGAGCAGTACTTC.

This clonotype was picked up many times. The V call is TRBV25-1, the J call TRBJ1-2; D remains ambiguous. Germline CDR1 and CDR2: MGHDK and SYGVNS. V lost 5 bases and J 3 bases, leaving 10 bases between the germline ends. CDR3 length: 13 residues. The CDR3 here is CASSQYKYYGYTF. CDR3 in DNA: TGTGCCAGCAGTCAGTACAAGTACTATGGCTACACCTTC.

This clonotype has ten or more counts. A junction boundary mismatches the germline segment, possibly from a read error. The genes are TRBV7-2 and TRBJ2-7, with 7 positions matching TRBD1. Germline values: CDR1 SGHTA, CDR2 FQGNSA. The CDR3 totals 14 residues. CDR3 in amino acids: CASSLGQGAYEQYF. In DNA, the CDR3 is TGTGCCAGCAGTTTAGGCCAGGGGGCCTACGAGCAGTACTTC.

The CDR3 protein is CASRDRGRWDGYTF. The CDR3 region has the DNA TGTGCCAGCAGGGATCGGGGGCGTTGGGATGGCTACACCTTC. This chain joins TRBV6-1 and TRBJ1-2; tentative D call: TRBD1 (6 bases). The germline V gene encodes CDR1 MNHNS and CDR2 SASEGT. This CDR3 contains 14 residues. V shed 6 bases and J shed 6 bases, with 17 bases lying between them.

In this sample, this clonotype turned up many times. The chain has TRBV27 and TRBJ1-1; D is unclear. The CDR3 runs 15 residues. CDR1 is MNHEY and CDR2 is SMNVEV in the germline V gene (reference sequence). The V and J ends lost 7 bases and 6 bases respectively, with 21 bases between them. Here the CDR3 DNA reads TGTGCCAGCATCAGTCGTGGGGTCCCAGGCGCTGAAGCTTTCTTT. The encoded protein is CASISRGVPGAEAFF.

This clonotype was seen ten or more times. The gene calls are TRBV6-5 and TRBJ1-1; TRBD1 is a possible D gene (5 bases). The V and J ends lost 0 bases and 5 bases respectively, with 7 bases between them. There are 13 residues in the CDR3. Germline V gives CDR1 MNHEY, CDR2 SVGAGI. The CDR3 loop is CASSYSKGTEAFF. CDR3 DNA: TGTGCCAGCAGTTACTCGAAGGGGACTGAAGCTTTCTTT.

This clonotype was detected many times. It may be a read error: a sequence one base away is much more abundant. This chain links TRBV12-3 or TRBV12-4 with TRBJ2-2; D might be TRBD1 (6 bases). The CDR3 runs 14 residues. V was clipped by 6 bases and J by 1 base, with 9 bases between them. In nucleotides, the CDR3 is TGTGCCAGCAGGATACAGGGGAACACCGGGGAGCTGTTTTTT. Translation: CASRIQGNTGELFF.